This T cell receptor beta chain was captured in a study of blood T cell repertoires in COVID-19. Study background: COVID-19 samples, acute and convalescent, were from the United States, Italy and Spain. From T cells, B-cell-depleted T cells, or PBMCs came the material, which was cDNA or gDNA.

In the original workflow: Estimates of nucleated cell counts were drawn from the amplification of reference gene primers. Sequenced by immunoSEQ multiplex PCR; TCRdb stores in-frame clones only, minus some. The DNA gave D and trimming, while V, J and clone size come from that table. The repertoire holds some 67,000 clones, with 90% as singletons. Germline CDR1 is SGHKS and CDR2 is YYEKEE (reference sequence). This CDR3 has 15 amino acids. Deletions cut 0 bases from V and 1 base from J, with 8 bases between. The V gene is TRBV5-5, the J gene TRBJ2-1, with a weak D call TRBD2 (5 bases). Specimen: peripheral blood. The sequence was obtained from a woman under 30 with acute or convalescent COVID-19. CDR3 loop: CASSLDGLSYNEQFF. The CDR3 region has the DNA TGTGCCAGCAGCTTGGACGGACTTTCCTACAATGAGCAGTTCTTC.